The T cell receptor (beta chain) under discussion was sequenced for a study of shared clonotypes between healthy human individuals. Whole-study results and caveats: Across a handful of donors, naive CD4 shared 5% to 6.5%, naive CD8 3.5% to 4%, memory CD4 less than 2.5%, memory CD8 0.4%.

Germline CDR1 reads SGHRS; CDR2 reads YFSETQ. Germline trimming cut 4 bases from V and 0 bases from J; bases unmatched to any gene: 8. The CDR3 is 17 amino acids. Evenly divided among several immunoSEQ plates was the genomic DNA of each subset. Clones were read by immunoSEQ multiplex PCR, and TCRdb kept only the in-frame ones, dropping some. The data hold 2.3 million or so clones, with approximately 95% observed a single time. Within Nashville, Tennessee resided all donors, each a Caucasian adult. Naive CD4+ cells were CD45RA-selected; the remaining cells were memory. About this clone: Its cognate antigen is unknown.

This clonotype originated in a man aged 18 to 29 in good health. Some clones in this sample may be carry-over from other donors' samples. Input material: naive CD4+ T cells from PBMCs. Subset denoted: CD45RA+ positively selected. The genes are TRBV5-1 and TRBJ2-3; 10 positions agree with TRBD2. CDR3: CASSPLAGPSSTDTQYF. As DNA, the CDR3 is TGCGCCAGCAGCCCACTAGCGGGACCTTCTAGCACAGATACGCAGTATTTT.